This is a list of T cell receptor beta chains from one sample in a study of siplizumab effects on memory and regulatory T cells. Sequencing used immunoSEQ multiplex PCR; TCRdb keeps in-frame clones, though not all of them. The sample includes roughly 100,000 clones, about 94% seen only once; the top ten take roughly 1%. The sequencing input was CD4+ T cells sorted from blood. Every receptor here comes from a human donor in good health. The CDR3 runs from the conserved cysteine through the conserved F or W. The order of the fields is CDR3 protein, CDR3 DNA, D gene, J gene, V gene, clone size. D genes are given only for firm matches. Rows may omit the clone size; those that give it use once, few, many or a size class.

CASNLLPGSSSYEQYF TGTGCCAGCAACCTACTCCCCGGGTCAAGCTCCTACGAGCAGTACTTC NA TRBJ2-7 TRBV11-2 NA
CASSHGGSGNQPQHF TGTGCCAGCAGTCACGGGGGCAGTGGCAATCAGCCCCAGCATTTT NA TRBJ1-5 TRBV27 once
CASRQGASIYEQYF TGTGCCAGCAGACAGGGGGCGAGTATCTACGAGCAGTACTTC TRBD1 TRBJ2-7 TRBV6-5 NA
CASRWDPAMNTEAFF TGTGCCAGTAGATGGGACCCTGCTATGAACACTGAAGCTTTCTTT NA TRBJ1-1 TRBV19 NA
CASDRRPLDIQYF TGTGCCAGCGATAGGAGGCCCCTGGACATTCAGTACTTC NA TRBJ2-4 TRBV2 NA
CASSLYRTAATIYF TGTGCCAGCAGCTTGTACCGGACAGCAGCCACCATATATTTT NA TRBJ1-3 TRBV5-4 once
CASSQYGTQGEQYF TGCGCCAGCAGCCAATACGGGACCCAAGGCGAGCAGTACTTC NA TRBJ2-7 TRBV5-1 NA
CASSSKPGQGNYGYTF TGTGCCAGCAGTTCTAAACCGGGACAGGGGAACTATGGCTACACCTTC TRBD1 TRBJ1-2 TRBV28 NA
CASKKQGQVFYEQYF TGTGCCAGCAAGAAGCAGGGCCAAGTATTCTACGAGCAGTACTTC NA TRBJ2-7 TRBV28 NA
CASSHRGRTNTEAFF TGTGCCAGCAGCCACAGGGGGCGAACGAACACTGAAGCTTTCTTT TRBD1 TRBJ1-1 TRBV14 NA
CASSSGLAGSGELFF TGTGCCAGCAGCTCGGGACTAGCGGGATCAGGGGAGCTGTTTTTT TRBD2 TRBJ2-2 TRBV11-3 NA
CAISRGGSGANVLTF TGTGCCATCAGTAGAGGGGGCTCTGGGGCCAACGTCCTGACTTTC NA TRBJ2-6 TRBV10-3 NA
CASNRGTTNEKLFF TGTGCCAGTAATCGGGGGACAACTAATGAAAAACTGTTTTTT NA TRBJ1-4 TRBV19 NA
CAWRGTGSGYTF TGTGCCTGGAGAGGGACAGGGAGTGGCTACACCTTC TRBD1 TRBJ1-2 TRBV30 NA
CASSQAGGSSTGELFF TGTGCCAGCAGCCAGGCCGGGGGTTCCAGCACCGGGGAGCTGTTTTTT NA TRBJ2-2 TRBV7-7 NA
CASSVAGSYEQYF TGTGCCAGTAGTGTCGCAGGCAGCTACGAGCAGTACTTC NA TRBJ2-7 TRBV19 NA
CASSPRPGQGHGYTF TGTGCCAGCAGTCCGCGGCCGGGACAGGGGCATGGCTACACCTTC TRBD1 TRBJ1-2 TRBV27 NA
CASRNPRLAGNAGELFF TGTGCCAGTCGAAACCCCCGACTAGCGGGAAACGCCGGGGAGCTGTTTTTT TRBD2 TRBJ2-2 TRBV19 NA
CASRLGTLSTDTQYF TGTGCCAGCAGGCTCGGGACTCTTAGCACAGATACGCAGTATTTT NA TRBJ2-3 TRBV28 NA
CASSGSGRGNNEQFF TGTGCCAGCAGCGGTAGCGGGAGGGGAAACAATGAGCAGTTCTTC TRBD2 TRBJ2-1 TRBV9 NA
CASSLTPVRGPVPPGRTDTQYF TGTGCCAGCAGCTTAACGCCGGTGAGGGGTCCAGTGCCCCCAGGGCGGACAGATACGCAGTATTTT NA TRBJ2-3 TRBV7-3 NA
CASSPSTVPGQGYTF TGTGCCAGCTCACCCTCGACAGTCCCGGGGCAAGGCTACACCTTC NA TRBJ1-2 TRBV18 few
CASSPGGGQDLTYEQYF TGCGCCAGCAGCCCGGGAGGAGGGCAGGACCTTACCTACGAGCAGTACTTC TRBD2 TRBJ2-7 TRBV5-1 NA
CASSPTFRDRDYEQYF TGCGCCAGCAGCCCAACCTTCCGGGACAGGGACTACGAGCAGTACTTC TRBD1 TRBJ2-7 TRBV4-1 NA
CASRIRQGSGANVLTF TGTGCCAGCAGGATCCGACAGGGCTCTGGGGCCAACGTCCTGACTTTC TRBD1 TRBJ2-6 TRBV5-8 NA
CASSPRTSGGFQETQYF TGTGCCAGCTCACCACGGACAAGCGGGGGGTTCCAAGAGACCCAGTACTTC TRBD2 TRBJ2-5 TRBV18 NA
CASSLGQGNTIYF TGTGCCAGCAGCTTAGGTCAAGGAAACACCATATATTTT NA TRBJ1-3 TRBV7-6 once
CASVTPVKETQYF TGTGCCAGCGTAACTCCAGTAAAAGAGACCCAGTACTTC NA TRBJ2-5 TRBV21-1 NA
CASKRVSDTGELFF TGCGCCAGCAAACGGGTTTCGGATACCGGGGAGCTGTTTTTT NA TRBJ2-2 TRBV5-1 NA
CASSRSRPQETQYF TGTGCCAGCAGCCGGAGCAGGCCGCAAGAGACCCAGTACTTC NA TRBJ2-5 TRBV7-2 once
CASSLGPSGLSTDTQYF TGTGCCAGCAGCTTAGGTCCGAGCGGGCTAAGCACAGATACGCAGTATTTT NA TRBJ2-3 TRBV7-3 NA
CASSRTSGVSYEQYF TGTGCCAGCTCTCGGACTAGCGGTGTATCCTACGAGCAGTACTTC TRBD2 TRBJ2-7 TRBV18 NA
CASSYPGGYGAFF TGTGCCAGCAGTTACCCCGGGGGCTATGGAGCTTTCTTT NA TRBJ1-1 TRBV6-5 NA
CASSTPGTSYEQFF TGTGCCAGTAGTACTCCCGGGACTAGCTATGAGCAGTTCTTC TRBD2 TRBJ2-1 TRBV19 NA
CASSFTGALNTEAFF TGTGCCAGCAGCTTCACAGGGGCCCTTAACACTGAAGCTTTCTTT TRBD1 TRBJ1-1 TRBV7-9 NA
CASSQVKSGTSGSGGELFF TGTGCCAGCAGTCAGGTGAAATCCGGGACTAGCGGGAGCGGCGGGGAGCTGTTTTTT TRBD2 TRBJ2-2 TRBV11-2 once
CASSGWVGGSASYEQYF TGTGCCAGCAGTGGATGGGTGGGGGGTTCGGCATCCTACGAGCAGTACTTC NA TRBJ2-7 TRBV25-1 NA
CASSGETASPLHF TGTGCCAGCAGTGGGGAGACAGCCTCACCCCTCCACTTT NA TRBJ1-6 TRBV2 NA
CASSLVASGSYEQYF TGTGCCAGCAGCTTGGTGGCTAGCGGATCCTACGAGCAGTACTTC TRBD2 TRBJ2-7 TRBV5-5 NA
CASSLTFHEQYF TGTGCCAGCAGCTTAACTTTCCACGAGCAGTACTTC NA TRBJ2-7 TRBV7-9 NA
CASSLWGYTF TGTGCCAGCAGCTTATGGGGCTACACCTTC NA TRBJ1-2 TRBV7-3 NA
CASSVPQYSGNTIYF TGTGCCAGCAGTGTACCGCAATACTCTGGAAACACCATATATTTT NA TRBJ1-3 TRBV6-1 NA